The subject of this entry is one TCR beta chain. Its antigen has not been determined. No much larger clone exists at a distance of one base, and base qualities are not known. The collaborating institutions used their own protocols to collect whole blood in K2EDTA tubes. For TCRbeta analysis, collaborators shipped samples in one of three forms: frozen whole blood, isolated PBMCs, or DNA extracted from either of those sample types. The data derive from a study of blood T cell repertoires in COVID-19 (dated by TCRdb to the early 2020s). Regarding the study in general: Collaborator samples came from the United States, Italy and Spain and covered acute and convalescent phases of COVID-19. Sample metadata almost always included a de-identified subject ID, COVID-19 status, age in years and sex. The material from the prospective study consisted of cDNA or gDNA derived from T cells, B-cell-depleted T cells, or PBMCs. Subjects who had been exposed to COVID-19, were actively infected with it, or had recovered from it provided the deeply sampled blood TCRbeta repertoires that made up the dataset. Where available, HLA class I and class II types were obtained from metadata supplied by the sample provider rather than from assay-based typing. Samples were obtained from the ongoing ImmuneRACE study (first 160 participants) and from 1,254 subjects provided by 6 global collaborators. The repertoires were released in a freely available public database meant as a resource for research on the immune response to SARS-CoV-2. On the study overall, not on this receptor specifically: The quantity of clinical and demographic metadata differed by source and by participant and was supplied without curation.

The immunoSEQ Assay, a bias-controlled multiplex PCR, was used to amplify TCRbeta CDR3 regions from genomic DNA. Turning to the authors' computational methods: Nucleated cell counts per sample were estimated from amplification of reference gene primers within the assay. To quantify the absolute abundance of each unique TCRbeta CDR3 rearrangement, sequence reads were collapsed and filtered. For each sample, productive Simpson clonality was calculated as the square root of Simpson's diversity index over productive rearrangements. TCRdb holds this immuneACCESS table with in-frame rearrangements only. Some clones are missing; in checked studies, unresolved V genes explain under half, and the rest has no known cause. V, J and clone size were drawn from that table, and D and trimming were deduced from the DNA. Present in this sample are 150,000 to 200,000 clones, roughly four fifths of which were seen just once. The ten largest clones add up to roughly 11% of the sample.

CDR1 is given as MGHRA and CDR2 as YSYEKL, both from the germline V gene. V has 0 bases trimmed and J has 3 bases trimmed; junction bases matching no gene number 7. The cysteine opens and the phenylalanine closes a CDR3 of 19 amino acids. Here the CDR3 DNA is all that survives: 57 bases in frame from base 1. The receptor chain draws on TRBV4-1 and TRBJ2-3, with 15 central nucleotides matching TRBD2. The receptor was derived from a man in his 60s with active or convalescent COVID-19. Sequencing was carried out using peripheral blood. The CDR3 amino acid sequence is: CASSQDWGLAGGGTDTQYF. Here is the DNA: TGCGCCAGCAGCCAAGATTGGGGACTAGCGGGAGGCGGAACAGATACGCAGTATTTT.